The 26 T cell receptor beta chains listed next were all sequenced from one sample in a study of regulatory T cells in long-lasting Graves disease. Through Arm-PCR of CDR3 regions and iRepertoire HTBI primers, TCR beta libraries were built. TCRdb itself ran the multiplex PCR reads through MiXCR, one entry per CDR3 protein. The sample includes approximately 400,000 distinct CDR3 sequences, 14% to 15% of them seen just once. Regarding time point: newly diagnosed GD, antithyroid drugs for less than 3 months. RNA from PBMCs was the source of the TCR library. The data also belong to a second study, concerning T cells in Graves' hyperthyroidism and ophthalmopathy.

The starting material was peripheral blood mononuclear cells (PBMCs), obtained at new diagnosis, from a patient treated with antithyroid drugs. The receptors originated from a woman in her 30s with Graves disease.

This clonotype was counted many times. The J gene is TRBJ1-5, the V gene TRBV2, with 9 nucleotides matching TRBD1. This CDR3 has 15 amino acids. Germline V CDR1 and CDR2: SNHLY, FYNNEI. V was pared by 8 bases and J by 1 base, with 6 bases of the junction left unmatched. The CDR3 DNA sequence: TGTGCCAGCCATCGGGACAGGGAAAGCAATCAGCCCCAGCATTTT. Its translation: CASHRDRESNQPQHF. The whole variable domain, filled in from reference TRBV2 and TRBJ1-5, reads EPEVTQTPSHQVTQMGQEVILRCVPISNHLYFYWYRQILGQKVEFLVSFYNNEISEKSEIFDDQFSVERPDGSNFTLKIRSTKLEDSAMYFCASHRDRESNQPQHFGDGTRLSIL.

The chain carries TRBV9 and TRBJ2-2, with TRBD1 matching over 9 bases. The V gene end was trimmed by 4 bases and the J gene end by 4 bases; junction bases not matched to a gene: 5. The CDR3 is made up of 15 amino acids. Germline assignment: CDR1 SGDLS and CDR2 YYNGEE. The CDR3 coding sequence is TGTGCCAGCAGCTCCCAGGACAGGGGCACCGGGGAGCTGTTTTTT. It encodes CASSSQDRGTGELFF.

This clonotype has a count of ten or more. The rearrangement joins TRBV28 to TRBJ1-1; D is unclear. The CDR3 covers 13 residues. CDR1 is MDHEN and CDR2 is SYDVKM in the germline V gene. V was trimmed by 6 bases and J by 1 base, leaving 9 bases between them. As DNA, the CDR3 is TGTGCCAGCAGACAAACCTCGAACACTGAAGCTTTCTTT. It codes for CASRQTSNTEAFF.

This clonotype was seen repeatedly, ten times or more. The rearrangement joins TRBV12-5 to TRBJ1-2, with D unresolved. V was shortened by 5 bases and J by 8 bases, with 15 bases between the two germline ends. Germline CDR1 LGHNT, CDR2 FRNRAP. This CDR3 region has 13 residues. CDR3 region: CASGLLAGRGYTF. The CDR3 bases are TGTGCTAGTGGTCTCCTGGCTGGACGAGGCTACACCTTC.

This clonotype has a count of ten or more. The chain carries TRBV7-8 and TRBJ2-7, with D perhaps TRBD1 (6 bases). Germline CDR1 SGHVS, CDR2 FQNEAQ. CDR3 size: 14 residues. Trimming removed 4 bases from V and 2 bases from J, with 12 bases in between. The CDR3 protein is CASSWDTSPYEQYF. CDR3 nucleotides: TGTGCCAGCAGCTGGGACACCTCCCCCTACGAGCAGTACTTC.

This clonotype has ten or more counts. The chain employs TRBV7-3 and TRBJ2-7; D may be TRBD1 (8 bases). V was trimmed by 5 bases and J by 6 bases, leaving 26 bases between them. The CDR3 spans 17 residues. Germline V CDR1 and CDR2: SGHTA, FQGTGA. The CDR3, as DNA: TGTGCCAGCAGCGACCTGATAGGACAGGGAGGGTTCGCCGAGCAGTACTTC. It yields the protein CASSDLIGQGGFAEQYF.

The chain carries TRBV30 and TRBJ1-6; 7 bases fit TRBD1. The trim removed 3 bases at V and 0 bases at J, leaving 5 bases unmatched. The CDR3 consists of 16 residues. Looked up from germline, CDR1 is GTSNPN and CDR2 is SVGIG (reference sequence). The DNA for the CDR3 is TGTGCCTGGAGATTGACAGGGCACTCCTATAATTCACCCCTCCACTTT. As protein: CAWRLTGHSYNSPLHF.

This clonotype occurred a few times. The CDR3 spells CASLAGYTDTQYF. The CDR3, as DNA: TGTGCCTCGCTAGCGGGATACACAGATACGCAGTATTTT. The V and J genes are TRBV6-1 and TRBJ2-3, with 9 bases fitting TRBD2. Germline CDR1 MNHNS, CDR2 SASEGT. This CDR3 comprises 13 residues. Unmatched junction bases numbered 5, after V lost 11 bases and J lost 2 bases.

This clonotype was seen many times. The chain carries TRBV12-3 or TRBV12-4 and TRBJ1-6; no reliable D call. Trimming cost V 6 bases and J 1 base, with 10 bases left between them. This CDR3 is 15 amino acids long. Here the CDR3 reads CASSLQGSYNSPLHF. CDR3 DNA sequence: TGTGCCAGCAGCTTGCAAGGGTCCTATAATTCACCCCTCCACTTT.

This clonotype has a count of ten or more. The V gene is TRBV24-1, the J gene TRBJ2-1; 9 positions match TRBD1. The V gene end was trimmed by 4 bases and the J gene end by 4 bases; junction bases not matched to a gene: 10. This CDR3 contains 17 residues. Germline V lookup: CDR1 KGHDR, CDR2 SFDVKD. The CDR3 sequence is CATSDPRDRELYNEQFF. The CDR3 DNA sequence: TGTGCCACCAGTGACCCCCGGGACAGGGAACTATACAATGAGCAGTTCTTC.

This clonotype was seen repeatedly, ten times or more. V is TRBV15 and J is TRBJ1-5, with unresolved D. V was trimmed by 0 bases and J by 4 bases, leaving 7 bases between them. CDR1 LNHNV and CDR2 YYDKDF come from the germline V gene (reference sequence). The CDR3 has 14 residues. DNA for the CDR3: TGTGCCACCAGCAGAGATTTGGGGAATCAGCCCCAGCATTTT. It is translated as CATSRDLGNQPQHF.

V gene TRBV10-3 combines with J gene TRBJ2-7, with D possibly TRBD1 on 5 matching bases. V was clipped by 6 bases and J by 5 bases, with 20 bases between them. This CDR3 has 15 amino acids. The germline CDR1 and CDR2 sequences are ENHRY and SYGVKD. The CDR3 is CAISLQGSGGNEQYF. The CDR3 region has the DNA TGTGCCATCAGCCTTCAGGGTTCAGGTGGGAACGAGCAGTACTTC.

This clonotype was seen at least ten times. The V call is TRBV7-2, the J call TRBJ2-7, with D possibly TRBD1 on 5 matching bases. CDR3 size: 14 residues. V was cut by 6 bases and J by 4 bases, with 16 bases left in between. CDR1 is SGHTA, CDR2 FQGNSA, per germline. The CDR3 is CASSRGRFSYEQYF. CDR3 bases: TGTGCCAGCAGTAGGGGCCGCTTCTCTTACGAGCAGTACTTC.

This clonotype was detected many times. The CDR3 sequence is CASSLAGVEETQYF. DNA of the CDR3: TGTGCCAGCAGTTTAGCAGGGGTGGAAGAGACCCAGTACTTC. The chain couples TRBV3-1 to TRBJ2-5; D might be TRBD1 (6 bases). The V gene's germline CDR1 is LGHDT and CDR2 YNNKEL (reference sequence). The CDR3 length is 14 residues. V was clipped by 6 bases and J by 3 bases, with 14 bases between them.

CDR3 loop: CASSYAWQDTEAFF. CDR3 in DNA: TGTGCCAGCAGTTACGCCTGGCAGGACACTGAAGCTTTCTTT. The chain couples TRBV6-5 to TRBJ1-1; D uncertain. Trimming shortened V by 2 bases and J by 3 bases, and 10 bases separated the two germline ends. The CDR3 is 14 amino acids. Germline lookup yields CDR1 MNHEY and CDR2 SVGAGI.

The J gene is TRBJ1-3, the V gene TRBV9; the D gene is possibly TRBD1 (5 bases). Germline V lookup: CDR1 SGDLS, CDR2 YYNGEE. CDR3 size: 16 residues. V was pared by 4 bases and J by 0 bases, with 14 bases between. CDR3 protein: CASSRGATDSGNTIYF. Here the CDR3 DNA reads TGTGCCAGCAGCCGAGGGGCCACTGACTCTGGAAACACCATATATTTT.

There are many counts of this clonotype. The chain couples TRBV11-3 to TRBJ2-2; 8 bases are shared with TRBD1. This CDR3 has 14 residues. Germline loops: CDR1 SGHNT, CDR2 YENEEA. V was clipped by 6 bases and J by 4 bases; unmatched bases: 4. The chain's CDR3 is CASSPDRGTGELFF. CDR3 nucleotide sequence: TGTGCCAGCAGTCCCGACAGGGGCACCGGGGAGCTGTTTTTT.

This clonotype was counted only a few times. The DNA for the CDR3 is TGTGCCAGCAGCCAACCACACGAGCAGTACTTC. Translated: CASSQPHEQYF. V usage is TRBV14 and J usage is TRBJ2-7; no firm D call. The V gene lost 2 bases and the J gene lost 5 bases, with 4 bases spanning the gap. Per germline, CDR1 SGHDN and CDR2 FVKESK. The CDR3 length is 11 residues.

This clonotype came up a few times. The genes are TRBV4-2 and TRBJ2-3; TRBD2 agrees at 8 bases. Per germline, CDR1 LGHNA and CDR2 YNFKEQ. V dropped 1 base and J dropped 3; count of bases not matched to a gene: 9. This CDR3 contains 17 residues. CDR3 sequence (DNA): TGTGCCAGCAGCCAAGGGATAAGCGGGAGTGGGACAGATACGCAGTATTTT. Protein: CASSQGISGSGTDTQYF.

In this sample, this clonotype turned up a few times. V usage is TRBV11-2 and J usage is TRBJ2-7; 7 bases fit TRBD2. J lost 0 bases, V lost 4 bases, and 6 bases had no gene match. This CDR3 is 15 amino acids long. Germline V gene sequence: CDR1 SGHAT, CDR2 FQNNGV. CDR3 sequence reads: CASSSFSGLSYEQYF. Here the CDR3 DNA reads TGTGCCAGCAGCTCGTTTAGCGGGCTCTCCTACGAGCAGTACTTC.

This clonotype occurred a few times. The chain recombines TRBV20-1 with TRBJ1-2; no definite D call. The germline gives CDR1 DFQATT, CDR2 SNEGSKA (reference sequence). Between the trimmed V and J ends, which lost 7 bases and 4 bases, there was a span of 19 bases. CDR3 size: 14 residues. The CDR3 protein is CSVEVAGASYGYTF. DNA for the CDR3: TGCAGTGTTGAAGTTGCGGGAGCTAGCTATGGCTACACCTTC.

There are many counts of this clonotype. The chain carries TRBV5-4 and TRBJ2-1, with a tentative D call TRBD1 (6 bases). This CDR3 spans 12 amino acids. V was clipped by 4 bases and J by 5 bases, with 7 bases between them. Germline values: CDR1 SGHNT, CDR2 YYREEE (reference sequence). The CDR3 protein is CASSPGDNEQFF. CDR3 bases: TGTGCCAGCAGCCCAGGGGACAATGAGCAGTTCTTC.

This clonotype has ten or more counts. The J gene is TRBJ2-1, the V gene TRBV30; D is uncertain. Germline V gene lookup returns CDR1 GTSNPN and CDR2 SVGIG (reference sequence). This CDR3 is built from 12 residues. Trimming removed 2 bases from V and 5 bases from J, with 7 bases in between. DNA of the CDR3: TGTGCCTGGAGTCCTGGTCACAATGAGCAGTTCTTC. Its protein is CAWSPGHNEQFF.

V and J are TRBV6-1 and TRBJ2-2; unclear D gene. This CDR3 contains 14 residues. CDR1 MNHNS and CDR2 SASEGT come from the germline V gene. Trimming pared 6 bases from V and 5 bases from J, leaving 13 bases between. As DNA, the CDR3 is TGTGCCAGCAGGCTTACCTCTAGAACCGGGGAGCTGTTTTTT. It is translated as CASRLTSRTGELFF.

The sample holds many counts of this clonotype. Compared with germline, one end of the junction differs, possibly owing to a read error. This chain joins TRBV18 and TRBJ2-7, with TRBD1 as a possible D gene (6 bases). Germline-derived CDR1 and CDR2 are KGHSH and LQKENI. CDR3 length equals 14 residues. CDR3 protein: CASSPGTGSYEQYF. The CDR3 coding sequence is TGCGCCAGCAGCCCCGGCACAGGGTCGTACGAGCAGTACTTC.

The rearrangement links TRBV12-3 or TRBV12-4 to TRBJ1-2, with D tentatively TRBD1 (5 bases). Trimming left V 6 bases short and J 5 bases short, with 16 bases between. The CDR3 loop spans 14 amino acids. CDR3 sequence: CASSRGGVGYGYTF. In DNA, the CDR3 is TGTGCCAGCAGCCGAGGAGGGGTGGGGTATGGCTACACCTTC.